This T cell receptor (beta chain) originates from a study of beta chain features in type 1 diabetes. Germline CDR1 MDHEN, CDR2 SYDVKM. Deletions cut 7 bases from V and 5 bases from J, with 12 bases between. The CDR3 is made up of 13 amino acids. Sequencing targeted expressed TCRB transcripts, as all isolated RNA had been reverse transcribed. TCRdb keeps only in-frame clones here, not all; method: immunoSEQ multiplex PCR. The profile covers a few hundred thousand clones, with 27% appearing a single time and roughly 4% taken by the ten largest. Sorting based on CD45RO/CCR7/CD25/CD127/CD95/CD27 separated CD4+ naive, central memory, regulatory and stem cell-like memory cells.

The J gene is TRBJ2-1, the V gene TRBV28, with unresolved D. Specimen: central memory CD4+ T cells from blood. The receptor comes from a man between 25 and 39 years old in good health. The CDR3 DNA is TGTGCCAGCAAGCGTTTCGACAACAATGAGCAGTTCTTC. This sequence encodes CASKRFDNNEQFF.